The 23 T cell receptor beta chains listed next were all sequenced from one sample in a study of T cell changes during pregnancy in multiple sclerosis. Libraries were prepared by immunoSEQ multiplex PCR; TCRdb keeps only in-frame clonotypes and omits some of them. The sample holds around 21,000 clones, 70% to 90% seen once. This specimen was CD8+ T cells from peripheral blood mononuclear cells, taken after pregnancy. All receptors derive from a female donor in good health, enrolled as a control in a pregnancy study.

This clone is categorized as medium-sized. This sequence joins TRBV30 and TRBJ2-7; 8 bases line up with TRBD1. Germline trimming cut 4 bases from V and 0 bases from J; bases unmatched to any gene: 8. The CDR3 length is 15 residues. CDR1 and CDR2 (germline): GTSNPN, SVGIG (reference sequence). The CDR3 DNA reads TGTGCCTGGAAACAGGACAGGGACAGCTCCTACGAGCAGTACTTC. The encoded protein is CAWKQDRDSSYEQYF.

The V call is TRBV2, the J call TRBJ1-1; 7 nucleotides match TRBD1. The germline V gene encodes CDR1 SNHLY and CDR2 FYNNEI. This CDR3 region has 19 residues. With 0 bases clipped from V and 3 bases from J, the junction kept 16 bases outside the gene matches. CDR3 protein: CASSEAPGTEVKGYTEAFF. For the CDR3, the DNA is TGTGCCAGCAGTGAAGCGCCCGGGACAGAGGTTAAGGGGTACACTGAAGCTTTCTTT.

The J gene is TRBJ2-3, the V gene TRBV10-1; TRBD2 aligns across 12 bases. With V trimmed by 2 bases and J by 0 bases, 9 bases remained unmatched. Germline loops: CDR1 WNHNN, CDR2 SYGVQD (reference sequence). This CDR3 contains 19 residues. CDR3 protein: CASSEPSTLAGGSTDTQYF. The CDR3 DNA reads TGCGCCAGCAGTGAGCCCTCGACGCTAGCGGGAGGGAGCACAGATACGCAGTATTTT.

The chain combines TRBV7-2 with TRBJ2-3; possibly TRBD2 for D (5 bases). Germline CDR1 reads SGHTA; CDR2 reads FQGNSA. The CDR3 extends over 16 amino acids. Trimming stripped 1 base from V and 4 bases from J, with 15 bases between. Written as DNA, the CDR3 is TGTGCCAGCAGCTTAGTGGCCGGGGTTGGGGCAGATACGCAGTATTTT. This gives the protein CASSLVAGVGADTQYF.

The CDR3 loop reads CASSLEGWGGNSPLHF. Here the CDR3 DNA reads TGTGCCAGCAGTTTAGAAGGCTGGGGGGGAAATTCACCCCTCCACTTT. V and J are TRBV27 and TRBJ1-6; D is possibly TRBD1 (5 bases). V dropped 2 bases and J dropped 7 bases, with 15 bases sitting between them. This CDR3 spans 16 amino acids. Per germline, CDR1 MNHEY and CDR2 SMNVEV (reference sequence).

V and J are TRBV15 and TRBJ2-7; 11 bases are a match to TRBD1. The V segment lost 5 bases and the J segment 1 base; nucleotides outside the gene matches: 4. The CDR3 sequence is 15 residues long. Germline CDR1 and CDR2: LNHNV and YYDKDF (reference sequence). The DNA of the CDR3 is TGTGCCACCAGCGAAGGGGACAGGGGGTCCTACGAGCAGTACTTC. Its translation is CATSEGDRGSYEQYF.

The chain links TRBV6-5 to TRBJ1-5; 12 positions match TRBD1. The V gene end was trimmed by 8 bases and the J gene end by 5 bases; junction bases not matched to a gene: 7. The CDR3 totals 15 residues. Per germline, CDR1 MNHEY and CDR2 SVGAGI. The CDR3 sequence is CASSPGTGGHQPQHF. The CDR3 nucleotides read TGTGCCAGCTCCCCCGGGACAGGGGGCCATCAGCCCCAGCATTTT.

V is TRBV19 and J is TRBJ2-1, with 12 bases identical to TRBD2. J was trimmed by 2 bases and V by 3 bases; bases with no gene match: 5. The germline V gene encodes CDR1 LNHDA and CDR2 SQIVND (reference sequence). The CDR3 has 17 amino acids. DNA for the CDR3: TGTGCCAGTAGTATCAGCGCTAGCGGGAGGGCCTACAATGAGCAGTTCTTC. It specifies CASSISASGRAYNEQFF.

The genes are TRBV7-8 and TRBJ2-1, with D possibly matching TRBD1 (6 bases). V was trimmed by 4 bases and J by 2 bases, leaving 12 bases between them. Germline V CDR1 and CDR2: SGHVS, FQNEAQ. This CDR3 is built from 15 residues. CDR3 sequence: CASSSPGQTYNEQFF. CDR3 in DNA: TGTGCCAGCAGCTCGCCGGGACAAACCTACAATGAGCAGTTCTTC. The variable domain in full, with the rest retrieved from reference TRBV7-8 and TRBJ2-1, is GAGVSQSPRYKVAKRGQDVALRCDPISGHVSLFWYQQALGQGPEFLTYFQNEAQLDKSGLPSDRFFAERPEGSVSTLKIQRTQQEDSAVYLCASSSPGQTYNEQFFGPGTRLTVL.

The chain links TRBV6-5 to TRBJ2-2, with TRBD2 as a possible D gene (6 bases). The CDR3 length is 14 residues. CDR1 and CDR2 from the germline V gene are MNHEY and SVGAGI. V gave up 5 bases and J gave up 6 bases, with 13 bases separating them. CDR3 in DNA: TGTGCCAGCAGTCGGGACTCAGAGTCCGGGGAGCTGTTTTTT. Residues: CASSRDSESGELFF.

V and J are TRBV7-7 and TRBJ2-5; 8 bases fit TRBD2. The length of the CDR3 is 15 residues. Germline V gene lookup returns CDR1 SSHAT and CDR2 FNYEAQ (reference sequence). V shed 5 bases and J 1 base; nucleotides not matched to a gene: 6. The CDR3 region is CASSPPGRGQETQYF. The DNA for the CDR3 is TGTGCCAGCAGCCCTCCCGGGAGGGGCCAAGAGACCCAGTACTTC.

The chain recombines TRBV7-6 with TRBJ2-5; D is unclear. V was pared by 3 bases and J by 3 bases, with 5 bases between. From germline, CDR1 is SGHVS and CDR2 FNYEAQ. CDR3 length equals 12 residues. The CDR3 sequence is CASSFLEETQYF. The CDR3 DNA follows: TGTGCCAGCAGCTTCCTTGAAGAGACCCAGTACTTC.

This chain links TRBV27 with TRBJ2-1; a weak D match, TRBD1 (5 bases). The V end was cut by 6 bases, the J end by 9 bases, with 15 bases between. Germline CDR1 MNHEY, CDR2 SMNVEV (reference sequence). This CDR3 region has 13 residues. CDR3 coding DNA: TGTGCCAGCAGCCACTCACCAGGGATTGAGCAGTTCTTC. Amino acid sequence: CASSHSPGIEQFF.

The chain couples TRBV6-6 to TRBJ2-1, with 8 bases fitting TRBD1. Germline trimming cut 5 bases from V and 7 bases from J; bases unmatched to any gene: 10. The CDR3 loop spans 15 amino acids. Germline V gene data show CDR1 as MNHNY and CDR2 as SVGAGI (reference sequence). CDR3 loop: CASSTTQGAWNEQFF. CDR3 DNA: TGTGCCAGCAGTACCACCCAGGGGGCTTGGAATGAGCAGTTCTTC.

V gene TRBV7-6 combines with J gene TRBJ2-5; the match to TRBD2 covers 8 bases. This CDR3 contains 15 residues. In germline, CDR1 is SGHVS, CDR2 FNYEAQ. The V gene end was trimmed by 9 bases and the J gene end by 3 bases; junction bases not matched to a gene: 12. The CDR3 sequence is CASKRELVPEETQYF. CDR3 DNA: TGTGCCAGTAAGCGGGAGTTAGTTCCAGAAGAGACCCAGTACTTC.

The chain couples TRBV18 to TRBJ1-1; the D gene is possibly TRBD1 (6 bases). The germline V and J ends were trimmed by 3 bases and 0 bases, with 14 bases remaining between them. From germline, CDR1 is KGHSH and CDR2 LQKENI. This CDR3 is built from 16 residues. DNA of the CDR3: TGTGCCAGCTCACCCCGAAGGACAGACCTGAACACTGAAGCTTTCTTT. Translated, it gives CASSPRRTDLNTEAFF.

The chain has TRBV29-1 and TRBJ2-5; 9 nucleotides match TRBD2. This CDR3 is built from 15 residues. Germline trimming cut 4 bases from V and 5 bases from J; bases unmatched to any gene: 11. CDR1 is SQVTM, CDR2 ANQGSEA, per germline. The CDR3 nucleotides read TGCAGCGTTGCCTCTAGCGGGGCTGGCAGGGAGACCCAGTACTTC. It encodes CSVASSGAGRETQYF. Full variable domain (outside the CDR3, taken from reference TRBV29-1 and TRBJ2-5): SAVISQKPSRDICQRGTSLTIQCQVDSQVTMMFWYRQQPGQSLTLIATANQGSEATYESGFVIDKFPISRPNLTFSTLTVSNMSPEDSSIYLCSVASSGAGRETQYFGPGTRLLVL.

The chain recombines TRBV29-1 with TRBJ2-3; TRBD2 matches 11 bases. There are 15 residues in the CDR3. V lost 6 bases, J lost 1 base, and 6 bases stayed unmatched. The germline V gene encodes CDR1 SQVTM and CDR2 ANQGSEA. CDR3 nucleotides: TGCAGCGTAGAAACTAGCGGGGGACGCACAGATACGCAGTATTTT. It codes for CSVETSGGRTDTQYF.

The V and J genes are TRBV4-2 and TRBJ2-7; 8 bases align to TRBD2. The CDR3 contains 15 residues. Germline CDR1 LGHNA, CDR2 YNFKEQ. Germline trimming cut 1 base from V and 2 bases from J; bases unmatched to any gene: 4. The CDR3 coding sequence is TGTGCCAGCAGCCAAGGGGCGACTAGCGCCTACGAGCAGTACTTC. Its translation: CASSQGATSAYEQYF.

The chain recombines TRBV5-6 with TRBJ2-5, with 7 bases aligning to TRBD2. The V gene end was trimmed by 1 base and the J gene end by 5 bases; junction bases not matched to a gene: 14. CDR1 is SGHDT, CDR2 YYEEEE, per germline. The CDR3 length is 17 residues. The CDR3 coding sequence is TGTGCCAGCAGCTTGCGGTTCTCGTGGGGGGAGGGGGAGACCCAGTACTTC. It translates to CASSLRFSWGEGETQYF.

On this clone itself: Other nucleotide sequences in the sample specify the same CDR3. This sequence joins TRBV5-4 and TRBJ1-1, with D unclear. The CDR3 is 14 amino acids. V was clipped by 0 bases and J by 1 base, with 7 bases between them. Germline CDR1 is SGHNT and CDR2 is YYREEE (reference sequence). CDR3 sequence: CASSLAGGNTEAFF. The CDR3 DNA follows: TGTGCCAGCAGCTTGGCAGGAGGGAACACTGAAGCTTTCTTT.

The rearrangement joins TRBV5-5 to TRBJ2-7; D perhaps matches TRBD2 (6 bases). The CDR3 spans 15 residues. In germline, CDR1 is SGHKS, CDR2 YYEKEE (reference sequence). The V end was cut by 4 bases, the J end by 2 bases, with 16 bases between. The CDR3 nucleotides read TGTGCCAGCAGCCAAGACCGACTAGGTCCCTACGAGCAGTACTTC. It specifies CASSQDRLGPYEQYF.

The chain employs TRBV14 and TRBJ2-3, with D maybe TRBD2 (5 bases). CDR3 length: 15 residues. The germline V and J ends were trimmed by 2 bases and 3 bases, with 12 bases remaining between them. CDR1 is SGHDN, CDR2 FVKESK, per germline. The CDR3, as DNA: TGTGCCAGCAGCCAATCACGGGGATGGACAGATACGCAGTATTTT. It specifies CASSQSRGWTDTQYF.